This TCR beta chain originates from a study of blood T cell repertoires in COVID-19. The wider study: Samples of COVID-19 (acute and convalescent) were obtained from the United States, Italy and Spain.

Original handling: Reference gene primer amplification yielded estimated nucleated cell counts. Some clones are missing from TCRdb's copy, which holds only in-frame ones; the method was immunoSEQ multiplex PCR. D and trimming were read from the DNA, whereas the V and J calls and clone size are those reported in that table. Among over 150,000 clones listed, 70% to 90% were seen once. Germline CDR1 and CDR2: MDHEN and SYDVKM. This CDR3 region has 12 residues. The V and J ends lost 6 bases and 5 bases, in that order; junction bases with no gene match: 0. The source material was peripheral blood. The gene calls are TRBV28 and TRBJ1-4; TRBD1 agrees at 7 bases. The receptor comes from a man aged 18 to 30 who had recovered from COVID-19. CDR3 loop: CASRTGNEKLFF. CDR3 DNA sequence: TGTGCCAGCAGGACAGGGAATGAAAAACTGTTTTTT.